This passage covers 8 T cell receptor beta chains from one sample sequenced in a study of breast tumors, draining lymph nodes, adjacent tissues. The lymph nodes were axillary draining lymph nodes from breast cancer patients. TCRdb reprocessed the multiplex PCR reads with MiXCR, giving one entry per CDR3 protein. The data contain 200,000 to 300,000 distinct CDR3 sequences, under 35% of them singletons. The sample comprised axillary lymph node tissue. All receptors derive from a female donor with breast cancer. Some clones in this sample may be carry-over from other donors' samples.

For this clonotype: A much larger clone lies one base from this, so it may be a read error. The gene calls are TRBV10-3 and TRBJ2-1, with a tentative D call TRBD2 (6 bases). The CDR3 runs 15 residues. V shed 2 bases and J shed 6 bases, with 14 bases lying between them. From germline, CDR1 is ENHRY and CDR2 SYGVKD. The CDR3 nucleotides read TGTGCCATCAGTGAGGGGAGGAGTTCGGTCAATGAGCAGTTCTTC. As protein: CAISEGRSSVNEQFF.

This clonotype was observed at least ten times. This chain connects TRBV15 to TRBJ2-3; D is perhaps TRBD2 (5 bases). The CDR3 spans 17 residues. Germline CDR1 and CDR2: LNHNV and YYDKDF (reference sequence). V gave up 7 bases and J gave up 5 bases, with 25 bases separating them. The CDR3 protein is CATTLDWQGRVGDTQYF. The CDR3 DNA follows: TGTGCCACCACCCTGGATTGGCAAGGGAGAGTCGGAGATACGCAGTATTTT.

Only one count was recorded for this clonotype. This could be a read error, since a much larger clone is one nucleotide away. The chain has TRBV5-6 and TRBJ2-2, with D tentatively TRBD1 (6 bases). Germline values: CDR1 SGHDT, CDR2 YYEEEE. The CDR3 has 15 residues. Written as DNA, the CDR3 is TGTGCCGGCAGCTTACTGGACAGAAGTCCCGGGGAGCTGTTTTTT. Its translation: CAGSLLDRSPGELFF. The variable domain in full, with the rest retrieved from reference TRBV5-6 and TRBJ2-2, is DAGVTQSPTHLIKTRGQQVTLRCSPKSGHDTVSWYQQALGQGPQFIFQYYEEEERQRGNFPDRFSGHQFPNYSSELNVNALLLGDSALYLCAGSLLDRSPGELFFGEGSRLTVL.

This clonotype was recorded many times. A read error may account for a junction end that differs from germline. The chain employs TRBV7-7 and TRBJ2-5; D is possibly TRBD2 (6 bases). Germline assignment: CDR1 SSHAT and CDR2 FNYEAQ (reference sequence). The CDR3 has 15 residues. Written as DNA, the CDR3 is TGTGCTAGCAGCTTAGCCCCGGCGGGGTTAGAGACCCAGTACTTC. It codes for CASSLAPAGLETQYF. The whole variable domain, filled in from reference TRBV7-7 and TRBJ2-5, reads GAGVSQSPRYKVTKRGQDVTLRCDPISSHATLYWYQQALGQGPEFLTYFNYEAQPDKSGLPSDRFSAERPEGSISTLTIQRTEQRDSAMYRCASSLAPAGLETQYFGPGTRLLVL.

This clonotype was detected a few times. A much bigger clone sits one base away, suggesting this may be a read error. CDR3 sequence: CASSHQGSEQYF. The CDR3 nucleotides read TGTGCCAGCAGTCATCAGGGTTCCGAGCAGTACTTC. V usage is TRBV6-6 and J usage is TRBJ2-7; maybe TRBD1 (5 bases). Germline CDR1 reads MNHNY; CDR2 reads SVGAGI (reference sequence). The ends were cut back, 5 bases at V and 6 bases at J, with 11 bases in the middle. The CDR3 consists of 12 residues.

This clonotype was observed a handful of times. A single base separates this from a much larger clone, so it may be a read error. CDR3 DNA: TGTGCTAGTGGTTTCATGCGCGCCGAGCAGTACTTC. The encoded protein is CASGFMRAEQYF. The chain recombines TRBV12-5 with TRBJ2-7; D ambiguous. CDR3 length: 12 residues. Per germline, CDR1 LGHNT and CDR2 FRNRAP. Trimming stripped 3 bases from V and 6 bases from J, with 9 bases between.

This clonotype appeared many times. V and J are TRBV9 and TRBJ2-7, with D perhaps matching TRBD2 (5 bases). V gave up 0 bases and J gave up 5 bases, with 9 bases separating them. This CDR3 has 13 amino acids. From germline, CDR1 is SGDLS and CDR2 YYNGEE. CDR3 nucleotide sequence: TGTGCCAGCAGCGTAGGGGAGAAGAACGAGCAGTACTTC. Protein: CASSVGEKNEQYF.

The table lists this clonotype with many counts. The chain combines TRBV12-3 or TRBV12-4 with TRBJ2-1; TRBD2 aligns across 8 bases. Trimming cost V 5 bases and J 4 bases; bases outside gene matches: 4. The CDR3 sequence is 14 residues long. The CDR3 sequence is CASSTSGGYNEQFF. The CDR3 DNA reads as TGTGCCAGCAGTACTAGCGGAGGTTACAATGAGCAGTTCTTC.